A single sample gave rise to the 9 T cell receptor beta chains below, sequenced in a study of control samples from healthy donors and cancer patients. Here immunoSEQ multiplex PCR was the method, and the copy in TCRdb shows in-frame clones only, minus some. Here the sample spans 100,000 to 150,000 clones, roughly 87% being singletons. Sequencing was carried out using blood. These receptors were taken from a man between 18 and 35 years old in good health.

The chain has TRBV5-4 and TRBJ2-1, with D tentatively TRBD2 (5 bases). The V gene lost 2 bases and the J gene lost 8 bases, with 8 bases spanning the gap. Germline lookup yields CDR1 SGHNT and CDR2 YYREEE (reference sequence). CDR3 length: 12 amino acids. The CDR3 nucleotides read TGTGCCAGCAGCTTTATGGGAGATGAGCAGTTCTTC. Translated, it gives CASSFMGDEQFF.

The chain uses TRBV5-6 and TRBJ1-1, with D hard to call. Germline CDR1 SGHDT, CDR2 YYEEEE. V dropped 1 base and J dropped 2 bases, with 18 bases sitting between them. This CDR3 contains 17 residues. CDR3 bases: TGTGCCAGCAGCTTGTTGGGGAGGGATCCGTCCAACACTGAAGCTTTCTTT. This sequence encodes CASSLLGRDPSNTEAFF.

This chain joins TRBV28 and TRBJ2-1; D gene uncertain. V was pared by 4 bases and J by 12 bases, with 10 bases between. Looked up from germline, CDR1 is MDHEN and CDR2 is SYDVKM. The CDR3 consists of 11 residues. DNA for the CDR3: TGTGCCAGCAGTTGGTCCCTGGGGCAGTTCTTC. Translating it yields CASSWSLGQFF.

The chain has TRBV30 and TRBJ1-2; D gene uncertain. CDR1 is GTSNPN and CDR2 is SVGIG in the germline V gene (reference sequence). V gave up 4 bases and J gave up 8 bases, with 14 bases separating them. The CDR3 runs 12 residues. This CDR3 reads CAWNLRGEGYTF. The CDR3 DNA sequence: TGTGCCTGGAACCTCCGCGGGGAAGGCTACACCTTC.

V is TRBV6-4 and J is TRBJ2-2, with no clear D. Trimming took off 4 bases at V and 5 bases at J, with 5 bases between the two ends. The germline V gene has CDR1 MRHNA and CDR2 SNTAGT. This CDR3 is built from 12 residues. The chain's CDR3 is CASSAGTGELFF. CDR3 sequence (DNA): TGTGCCAGCAGTGCTGGGACCGGGGAGCTGTTTTTT.

V usage is TRBV7-9 and J usage is TRBJ2-6; maybe TRBD1 (5 bases). V lost 8 bases and J 0 bases, leaving 11 bases between the germline ends. The CDR3 runs to 15 residues. The germline gives CDR1 SEHNR, CDR2 FQNEAQ (reference sequence). The CDR3 region has the DNA TGTGCCAGCCTCGACAGAAACTCTGGGGCCAACGTCCTGACTTTC. Amino acids: CASLDRNSGANVLTF.

The rearrangement uses TRBV6-5 and TRBJ1-1; D unclear. Trimming pared 7 bases from V and 2 bases from J, leaving 14 bases between. This CDR3 region has 14 residues. The germline CDR1 and CDR2 sequences are MNHEY and SVGAGI. The CDR3 here is CASNEGIQNTEAFF. The CDR3 coding sequence is TGTGCCAGCAACGAAGGTATACAAAACACTGAAGCTTTCTTT.

This clone was seen a single time. The chain carries TRBV2 and TRBJ2-3, with a possible D match to TRBD1 (6 bases). With 5 bases removed from V and 1 base from J, the gap between germline ends came to 16 bases. This CDR3 has 16 residues. From germline, CDR1 is SNHLY and CDR2 FYNNEI. CDR3 DNA: TGTGCCAGCAGTCTAGGACAGAGTTCTGGCACAGATACGCAGTATTTT. This gives the protein CASSLGQSSGTDTQYF.

The rearrangement uses TRBV10-3 and TRBJ2-1, with a possible D match to TRBD1 (5 bases). Deletions cut 5 bases from V and 8 bases from J, with 10 bases between. The CDR3 totals 12 residues. Germline assignment: CDR1 ENHRY and CDR2 SYGVKD. The CDR3 sequence is CAISLTADEQFF. CDR3 bases: TGTGCCATCAGTCTGACAGCCGATGAGCAGTTCTTC.